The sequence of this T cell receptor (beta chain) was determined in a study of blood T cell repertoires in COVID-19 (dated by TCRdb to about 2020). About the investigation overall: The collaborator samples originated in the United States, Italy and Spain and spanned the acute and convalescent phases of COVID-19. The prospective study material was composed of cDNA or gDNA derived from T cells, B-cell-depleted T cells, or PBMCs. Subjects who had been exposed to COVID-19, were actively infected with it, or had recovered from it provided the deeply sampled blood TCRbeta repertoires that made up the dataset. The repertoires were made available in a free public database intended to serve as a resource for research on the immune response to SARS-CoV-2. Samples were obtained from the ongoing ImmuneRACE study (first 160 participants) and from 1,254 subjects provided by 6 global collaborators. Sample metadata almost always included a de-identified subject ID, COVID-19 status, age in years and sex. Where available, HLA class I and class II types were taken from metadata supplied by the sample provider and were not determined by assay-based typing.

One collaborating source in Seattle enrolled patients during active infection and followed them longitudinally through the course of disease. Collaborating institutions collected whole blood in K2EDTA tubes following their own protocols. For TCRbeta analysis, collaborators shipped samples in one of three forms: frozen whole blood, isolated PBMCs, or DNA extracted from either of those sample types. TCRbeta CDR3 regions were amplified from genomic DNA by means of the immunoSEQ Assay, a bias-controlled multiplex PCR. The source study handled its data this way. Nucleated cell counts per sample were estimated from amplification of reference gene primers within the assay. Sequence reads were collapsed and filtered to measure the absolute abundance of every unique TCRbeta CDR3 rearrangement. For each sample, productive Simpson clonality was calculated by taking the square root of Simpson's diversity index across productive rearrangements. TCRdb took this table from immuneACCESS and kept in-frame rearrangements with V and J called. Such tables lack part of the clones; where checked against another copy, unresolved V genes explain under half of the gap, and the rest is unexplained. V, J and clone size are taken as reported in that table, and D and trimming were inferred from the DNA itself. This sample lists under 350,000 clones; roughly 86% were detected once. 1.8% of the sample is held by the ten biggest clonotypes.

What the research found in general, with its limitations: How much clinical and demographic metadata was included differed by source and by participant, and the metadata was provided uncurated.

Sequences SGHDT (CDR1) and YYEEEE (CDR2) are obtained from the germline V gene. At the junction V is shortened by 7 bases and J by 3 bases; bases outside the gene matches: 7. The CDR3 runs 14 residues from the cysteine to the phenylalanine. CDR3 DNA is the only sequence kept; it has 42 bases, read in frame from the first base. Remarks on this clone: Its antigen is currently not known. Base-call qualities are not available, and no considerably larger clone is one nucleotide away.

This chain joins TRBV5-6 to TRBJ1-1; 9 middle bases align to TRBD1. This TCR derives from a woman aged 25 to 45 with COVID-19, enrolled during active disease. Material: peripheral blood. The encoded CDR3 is CASGPTGGDTEAFF. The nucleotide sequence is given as TGTGCCAGCGGTCCGACAGGGGGGGACACTGAAGCTTTCTTT.